The entry below gives a single TCR beta chain sequence along with its context. Primers for the PCR totalled 60 Vbeta and 13 Jbeta. Profiled with immunoSEQ multiplex PCR; TCRdb holds only in-frame clones, not every one. Its table records some 120,000 clones. The sample belongs to a study of cytomegalovirus exposure and HLA in healthy donors. The junction had 5 bases not matched to a gene; V was cut back by 4 bases and J by 5 bases. Germline assignment: CDR1 SGHTS and CDR2 YDEGEE. The CDR3 is made up of 16 amino acids. The sequenced material came from PBMCs. The source is a woman aged 60-70 years in good health and CMV-seronegative. This chain connects TRBV5-8 to TRBJ2-3; 15 bases align to TRBD2. CDR3 nucleotide sequence: TGTGCCAGCAGCCCGGGACTAGCGGGAGGAGTAGATACGCAGTATTTT. Protein sequence: CASSPGLAGGVDTQYF.